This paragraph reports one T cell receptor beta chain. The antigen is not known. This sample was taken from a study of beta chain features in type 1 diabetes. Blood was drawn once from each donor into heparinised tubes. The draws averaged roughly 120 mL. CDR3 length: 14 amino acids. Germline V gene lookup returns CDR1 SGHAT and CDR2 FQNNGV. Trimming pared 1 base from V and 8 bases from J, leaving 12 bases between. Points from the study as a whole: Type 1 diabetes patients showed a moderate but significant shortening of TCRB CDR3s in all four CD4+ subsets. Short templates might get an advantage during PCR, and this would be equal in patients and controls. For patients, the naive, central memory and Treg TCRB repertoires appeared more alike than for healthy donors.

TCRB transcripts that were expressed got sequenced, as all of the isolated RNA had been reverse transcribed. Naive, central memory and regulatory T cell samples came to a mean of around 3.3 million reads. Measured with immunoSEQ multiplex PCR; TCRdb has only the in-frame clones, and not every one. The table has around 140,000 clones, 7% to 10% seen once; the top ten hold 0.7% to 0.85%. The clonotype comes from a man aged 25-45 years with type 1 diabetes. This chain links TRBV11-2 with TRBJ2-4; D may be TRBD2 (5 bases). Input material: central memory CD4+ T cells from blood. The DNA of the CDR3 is TGTGCCAGCAGCTTAGCCCGGGGAAGGCACATTCAGTACTTC. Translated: CASSLARGRHIQYF.